This T cell receptor beta chain was obtained from a study of shared clonotypes between healthy human individuals. Every one of the donors was a Caucasian adult that lived in Nashville, Tennessee. Trimming removed 3 bases at V and 3 bases at J, with 13 bases between. The germline CDR1 and CDR2 sequences are SGDLS and YYNGEE. The CDR3 totals 14 residues. The assay was immunoSEQ multiplex PCR, and TCRdb's table has in-frame clones only and misses some. The table has roughly 2.6 million clones, more than 90% seen once. Sample: naive CD4+ T cells sorted from blood. Subset reported: CD45RA+ positively selected. This receptor was taken from a young man in good health. The genes are TRBV9 and TRBJ2-7, with a possible D match to TRBD2 (6 bases). The CDR3 region is CASSAWDLGYEQYF. CDR3 nucleotides: TGTGCCAGCAGCGCTTGGGACTTAGGCTACGAGCAGTACTTC.